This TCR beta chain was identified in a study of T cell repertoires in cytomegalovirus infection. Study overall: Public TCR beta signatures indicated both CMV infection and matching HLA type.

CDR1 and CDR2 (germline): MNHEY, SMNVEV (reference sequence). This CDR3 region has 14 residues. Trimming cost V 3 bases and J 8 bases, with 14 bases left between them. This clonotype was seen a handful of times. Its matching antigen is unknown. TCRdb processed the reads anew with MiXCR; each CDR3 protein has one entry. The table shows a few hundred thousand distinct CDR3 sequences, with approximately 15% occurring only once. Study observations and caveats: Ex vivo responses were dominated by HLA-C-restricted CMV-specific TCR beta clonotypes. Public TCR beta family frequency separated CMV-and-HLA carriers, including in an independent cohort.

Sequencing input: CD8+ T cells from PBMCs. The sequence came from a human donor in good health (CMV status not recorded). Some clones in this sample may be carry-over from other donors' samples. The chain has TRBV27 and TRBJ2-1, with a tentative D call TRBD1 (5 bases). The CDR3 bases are TGTGCCAGCAGTTTTTTTCCCCAGGGTCATGAGCAGTTCTTC. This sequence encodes CASSFFPQGHEQFF.